This record concerns one TCR beta chain sequence. The antigen remains undetermined. TCR beta libraries were built with iRepertoire HTBI primers and Arm-PCR of CDR3 regions. In TCRdb, the multiplex PCR reads were re-called with MiXCR into one record per CDR3 protein. The table has around 450,000 distinct CDR3 sequences, about 15% seen once; the top ten hold about 7.8%. The data derive from a study of regulatory T cells in long-lasting Graves disease. Looking at the study overall: For under 3 months, newly diagnosed Graves' patients had been taking antithyroid drugs. Study outcomes and limitations: Persistent Graves' patients possessed reduced TCR diversity relative to recently diagnosed ones.

The time point was: newly diagnosed GD, antithyroid drugs for less than 3 months. From PBMCs, RNA was extracted and then used to make the TCR library. The same data also went into a second study, on T cells in Graves' hyperthyroidism and ophthalmopathy. As reported in that work: The HTBI primer set drove a first-round RT-PCR of the TCR CDR3.

Material: peripheral blood mononuclear cells (PBMCs), obtained at new diagnosis, from a patient treated with antithyroid drugs. The origin of this receptor is a woman aged 40 to 50 with Graves disease.

The CDR3 loop is CSARDQPGTSGSQGSYEQYF. The CDR3 nucleotides are TGCAGTGCTAGAGATCAACCGGGGACTAGCGGGAGTCAGGGGAGCTACGAGCAGTACTTC. The V gene is TRBV20-1, the J gene TRBJ2-7, with 14 bases that match TRBD2. V shed 0 bases, J shed 3 bases, and the junction held 16 bases outside the gene matches. Per germline, CDR1 DFQATT and CDR2 SNEGSKA (reference sequence). The CDR3 loop spans 20 amino acids.